This T cell receptor beta chain derives from a study of early T cells in non-severe SARS-CoV-2 infection. Study in general: Chains were unpaired, as sequencing was done on bulk RNA from unsorted whole blood.

TCRdb called the 5' RACE reads again in MiXCR, with one record for every CDR3 protein. The sample consists of about 42,000 distinct CDR3 sequences, approximately 6.3% of them appearing once. This CDR3 has 13 residues. The V end was cut by 2 bases, the J end by 6 bases, with 7 bases between. CDR1 and CDR2 from the germline V gene are LNHDA and SQIVND (reference sequence). Sequenced here: whole blood, sampled at baseline. The chain employs TRBV19 and TRBJ2-2; D unclear. This receptor was taken from an adult who was a healthcare worker with PCR-confirmed SARS-CoV-2 infection or an uninfected control (not recorded which). The CDR3: CASSILPPGELFF. The CDR3 coding sequence is TGTGCCAGTAGTATACTCCCTCCCGGGGAGCTGTTTTTT.